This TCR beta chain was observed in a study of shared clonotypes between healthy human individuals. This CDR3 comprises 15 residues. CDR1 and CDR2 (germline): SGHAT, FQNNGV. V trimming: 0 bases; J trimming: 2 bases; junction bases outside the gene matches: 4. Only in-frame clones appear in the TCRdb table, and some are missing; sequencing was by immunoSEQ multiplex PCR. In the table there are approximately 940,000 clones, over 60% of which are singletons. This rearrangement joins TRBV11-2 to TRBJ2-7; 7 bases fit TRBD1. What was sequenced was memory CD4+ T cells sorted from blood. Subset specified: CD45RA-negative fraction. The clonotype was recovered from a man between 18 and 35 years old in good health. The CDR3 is CASSLEGTGAYEQYF. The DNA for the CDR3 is TGTGCCAGCAGCTTAGAAGGTACAGGGGCCTACGAGCAGTACTTC.